Listed here are 32 T cell receptor beta chains from one sample, sequenced in a study of blood T cell repertoires in COVID-19. Data came from immunoSEQ multiplex PCR; TCRdb stores just in-frame clones and leaves some out. There are some 80,000 clones in the sample; around 86% occur only once, and about 40% lies in the top ten. Specimen: peripheral blood. Every receptor here comes from a man aged 80 or over with acute or convalescent COVID-19.

CDR3 sequence reads: CASKNSGRSTGELFF. CDR3 DNA sequence: TGTGCCAGTAAAAATAGCGGGAGGAGCACCGGGGAGCTGTTTTTT. The rearrangement links TRBV19 to TRBJ2-2, with 10 bases lining up with TRBD2. The CDR3 consists of 15 residues. The junction had 6 bases not matched to a gene; V was cut back by 7 bases and J by 4 bases. From germline, CDR1 is LNHDA and CDR2 SQIVND (reference sequence).

This clone was picked up one time. The rearrangement joins TRBV5-4 to TRBJ2-5; tentatively, D is TRBD2 (6 bases). There are 14 residues in the CDR3. In germline, CDR1 is SGHNT, CDR2 YYREEE (reference sequence). V was shortened by 3 bases and J by 2 bases, with 11 bases between the two germline ends. CDR3 protein: CASSSGAGQETQYF. DNA of the CDR3: TGTGCCAGCAGCTCCGGAGCGGGTCAAGAGACCCAGTACTTC.

The chain combines TRBV7-3 with TRBJ2-3; no clear D gene. From germline, CDR1 is SGHTA and CDR2 FQGTGA. This CDR3 is built from 16 residues. V was trimmed by 6 bases and J by 1 base, leaving 17 bases between them. In DNA form, the CDR3 reads TGTGCCAGCAGTCAAAACGGTGCGGTCGGCACAGATACGCAGTATTTT. It codes for CASSQNGAVGTDTQYF.

The chain employs TRBV19 and TRBJ2-7; D ambiguous. CDR3 length: 13 residues. Looked up from germline, CDR1 is LNHDA and CDR2 is SQIVND (reference sequence). Trimming took off 3 bases at V and 3 bases at J, with 9 bases between the two ends. The chain's CDR3 is CASSMHTFYEQYF. The CDR3 DNA follows: TGTGCCAGTAGTATGCATACATTCTACGAGCAGTACTTC.

The chain links TRBV29-1 to TRBJ2-7, with TRBD1 matching over 7 bases. With V trimmed by 4 bases and J by 0 bases, 3 bases remained unmatched. The CDR3 spans 13 residues. Germline V gives CDR1 SQVTM, CDR2 ANQGSEA. The CDR3 sequence: CSVGDSRSYEQYF. The CDR3 region has the DNA TGCAGCGTTGGGGACAGCCGCTCCTACGAGCAGTACTTC.

V is TRBV30 and J is TRBJ1-1; no clear D. There are 13 residues in the CDR3. The ends were cut back, 4 bases at V and 1 base at J, with 10 bases in the middle. Per germline, CDR1 GTSNPN and CDR2 SVGIG (reference sequence). In DNA form, the CDR3 reads TGTGCCTGGAAGGTGTCGGGGAACACTGAAGCTTTCTTT. Protein: CAWKVSGNTEAFF. The full variable domain, in which reference TRBV30 and TRBJ1-1 provide the parts outside the CDR3, is SQTIHQWPATLVQPVGSPLSLECTVEGTSNPNLYWYRQAAGRGLQLLFYSVGIGQISSEVPQNLSASRPQDRQFILSSKKLLLSDSGFYLCAWKVSGNTEAFFGQGTRLTVV.

V usage is TRBV18 and J usage is TRBJ1-5; no reliable D call. From germline, CDR1 is KGHSH and CDR2 LQKENI. The CDR3 extends over 13 amino acids. V gave up 6 bases and J gave up 6 bases, with 12 bases separating them. The CDR3 reads CASSPGITQPQHF. In DNA, the CDR3 is TGTGCCAGCTCTCCGGGGATAACTCAGCCCCAGCATTTT.

The chain is built from TRBV4-1 and TRBJ2-7; D not resolved. Germline assignment: CDR1 MGHRA and CDR2 YSYEKL. This CDR3 contains 14 residues. The ends were cut back, 0 bases at V and 5 bases at J, with 11 bases in the middle. Written as DNA, the CDR3 is TGCGCCAGCAGCCAAGATACAGTGACGCACGAGCAGTACTTC. Encoded protein: CASSQDTVTHEQYF.

CDR3 DNA sequence: TGTGCCAGCTCACTAAACCGGGACAGAGCTAACTATGGCTACACCTTC. Translated: CASSLNRDRANYGYTF. V usage is TRBV18 and J usage is TRBJ1-2; 7 bases line up with TRBD1. Trimming at V came to 4 bases and at J to 0 bases, leaving 8 bases not matched to a gene. Germline CDR1 KGHSH, CDR2 LQKENI. The CDR3 is 16 amino acids.

V and J are TRBV3-1 (or the pseudogene TRBV3-2) and TRBJ1-2, with 8 bases lining up with TRBD1. CDR1 is LGHDT, CDR2 YNNKEL, per germline (reference sequence). The CDR3 runs 13 residues. V shed 4 bases, J shed 8 bases, and the junction held 6 bases outside the gene matches. The CDR3 DNA reads TGTGCCAGCAGCCCGCAGGGGGCAGAGGGCTACACCTTC. It translates to CASSPQGAEGYTF.

This chain uses TRBV5-4 with TRBJ1-2; 7 bases line up with TRBD1. V shed 0 bases and J 0 bases; nucleotides not matched to a gene: 2. Germline CDR1 SGHNT, CDR2 YYREEE (reference sequence). This CDR3 is 15 amino acids long. The CDR3 sequence: CASSLGQGANYGYTF. The CDR3, as DNA: TGTGCCAGCAGCTTGGGACAGGGAGCTAACTATGGCTACACCTTC.

The chain uses TRBV12-3 or TRBV12-4 and TRBJ1-2, with D possibly TRBD1 on 5 matching bases. V was shortened by 5 bases and J by 13 bases, with 20 bases between the two germline ends. There are 13 residues in the CDR3. The CDR3 loop reads CASSPLYRAGGTF. CDR3 bases: TGTGCCAGCAGTCCCCTCTATCGGGCGGGGGGCACCTTC.

The V gene is TRBV19, the J gene TRBJ2-3; 7 bases align to TRBD1. The CDR3 length is 15 residues. V lost 5 bases, J lost 2 bases, and 7 bases stayed unmatched. Per the germline V gene, CDR1 is LNHDA and CDR2 is SQIVND (reference sequence). CDR3 DNA: TGTGCCAGTAGTTCCAGGGGGTCATTCACAGATACGCAGTATTTT. Its translation: CASSSRGSFTDTQYF.

This clone came up once. J is TRBJ2-1 and V is TRBV7-9; 9 bases map to TRBD1. CDR1 and CDR2 (germline): SEHNR, FQNEAQ (reference sequence). This CDR3 is built from 14 residues. With V trimmed by 5 bases and J by 9 bases, 8 bases remained unmatched. The chain's CDR3 is CASSPTGTGSEQFF. In DNA form, the CDR3 reads TGTGCCAGCAGCCCGACCGGGACAGGGAGTGAGCAGTTCTTC.

For the CDR3, the DNA is TGCGCCAGCACAAACGCACTGATCGAGGGATCCGGGGAGCTGTTTTTT. As protein: CASTNALIEGSGELFF. The genes are TRBV5-1 and TRBJ2-2; weak D call: TRBD2 (5 bases). Germline CDR1 is SGHRS and CDR2 is YFSETQ. Between the trimmed V and J ends, which lost 6 bases and 6 bases, there was a span of 21 bases. The CDR3 contains 16 residues.

V is TRBV6-6 and J is TRBJ1-1; D gene ambiguous. The germline gives CDR1 MNHNY, CDR2 SVGAGI (reference sequence). Trimming pared 2 bases from V and 8 bases from J, leaving 15 bases between. The CDR3 sequence is 14 residues long. CDR3 residues: CASSYAGRRIEAFF. The CDR3 DNA reads TGTGCCAGCAGTTACGCGGGCAGGAGGATCGAAGCTTTCTTT.

The chain uses TRBV5-6 and TRBJ1-6; no definite D call. Germline CDR1 and CDR2: SGHDT and YYEEEE. The ends were cut back, 1 base at V and 0 bases at J, with 2 bases in the middle. This CDR3 contains 14 residues. The CDR3 sequence: CASSLRSYNSPLHF. CDR3 nucleotide sequence: TGTGCCAGCAGCTTGCGCTCCTATAATTCACCCCTCCACTTT.

This chain uses TRBV18 with TRBJ1-4; D might be TRBD1 (5 bases). CDR3 length equals 15 residues. The V gene lost 1 base and the J gene lost 5 bases, with 11 bases spanning the gap. Germline CDR1 and CDR2: KGHSH and LQKENI. The CDR3 DNA reads TGTGCCAGCTCACCACAGCAGGGTGCCAATGAAAAACTGTTTTTT. Translating gives CASSPQQGANEKLFF.

This clone was observed once. This chain connects TRBV4-1 to TRBJ2-7; D is unclear. The CDR3 runs to 15 residues. V was clipped by 0 bases and J by 1 base, with 10 bases between them. From germline, CDR1 is MGHRA and CDR2 YSYEKL. The DNA of the CDR3 is TGCGCCAGCAGCCAAGATCCGGCTAGATCCTACGAGCAGTACTTC. This codes for CASSQDPARSYEQYF.

This chain links TRBV29-1 with TRBJ2-5; possible D gene TRBD1, 6 bases. This CDR3 is 14 amino acids long. V was trimmed by 6 bases and J by 0 bases, leaving 14 bases between them. CDR1 is SQVTM and CDR2 is ANQGSEA in the germline V gene. CDR3 nucleotide sequence: TGCAGCGTCACGAGGGACATAAACCAAGAGACCCAGTACTTC. It translates to CSVTRDINQETQYF. Filled out from reference TRBV29-1 and TRBJ2-5, the complete variable domain reads SAVISQKPSRDICQRGTSLTIQCQVDSQVTMMFWYRQQPGQSLTLIATANQGSEATYESGFVIDKFPISRPNLTFSTLTVSNMSPEDSSIYLCSVTRDINQETQYFGPGTRLLVL.

The V gene is TRBV6-2 or TRBV6-3, the J gene TRBJ1-2; 8 nucleotides line up with TRBD1. Trimming took 5 bases from V and 2 from J; bases not matched to a gene: 1. The germline V gene encodes CDR1 MNHEY and CDR2 SVGEGT. CDR3 length: 13 residues. The CDR3, as DNA: TGTGCCAGCAGTCGGACAGGGAACTATGGCTACACCTTC. Translating gives CASSRTGNYGYTF.

The V gene is TRBV6-5, the J gene TRBJ2-7, with D perhaps matching TRBD1 (5 bases). The CDR3 covers 15 residues. The ends were cut back, 2 bases at V and 5 bases at J, with 16 bases in the middle. CDR1 and CDR2 (germline): MNHEY, SVGAGI. The CDR3 coding sequence is TGTGCCAGCAGTTACATCTCCCGGGCAGGGAACGAGCAGTACTTC. Amino acid sequence: CASSYISRAGNEQYF.

CDR3 in amino acids: CASSLMAGGGEKQYF. CDR3 sequence (DNA): TGTGCCAGCAGCTTGATGGCGGGAGGAGGGGAAAAGCAGTACTTC. V usage is TRBV5-4 and J usage is TRBJ2-7; 8 bases line up with TRBD2. V dropped 1 base and J dropped 8; count of bases not matched to a gene: 11. Germline-derived CDR1 and CDR2 are SGHNT and YYREEE (reference sequence). There are 15 residues in the CDR3.

CDR3 in amino acids: CASSFRQALAKNIQYF. The CDR3 DNA reads as TGTGCCAGTAGTTTTAGACAGGCTCTAGCCAAAAACATTCAGTACTTC. The V and J genes are TRBV19 and TRBJ2-4; D may be TRBD1 (6 bases). Deletions cut 5 bases from V and 0 bases from J, with 14 bases between. The germline gives CDR1 LNHDA, CDR2 SQIVND (reference sequence). The CDR3 is 16 amino acids.

In its sample, this clone was seen once. CDR3 nucleotide sequence: TGCGCCAGCAGCTTTGGACTAGCGGGAGTCGGGGAGCTGTTTTTT. It specifies CASSFGLAGVGELFF. The genes are TRBV5-1 and TRBJ2-2, with 13 bases fitting TRBD2. CDR1 is SGHRS, CDR2 YFSETQ, per germline. J gave up 7 bases and V 2 bases, and 2 bases lay outside the gene matches. There are 15 residues in the CDR3.

The rearrangement links TRBV3-1 (or the pseudogene TRBV3-2) to TRBJ2-2, with 8 bases that match TRBD1. The CDR3 sequence is 16 residues long. Germline trimming cut 3 bases from V and 7 bases from J; bases unmatched to any gene: 10. Germline V gene sequence: CDR1 LGHDT, CDR2 YNNKEL (reference sequence). CDR3 sequence (DNA): TGTGCCAGCAGCCAGGTTGGACAGGGTGTGCTCGGGGAGCTGTTTTTT. Its translation is CASSQVGQGVLGELFF.

This clone was seen a few times. This chain uses TRBV27 with TRBJ1-5; 7 bases line up with TRBD1. Germline-derived CDR1 and CDR2 are MNHEY and SMNVEV (reference sequence). J gave up 4 bases and V 3 bases, and 3 bases lay outside the gene matches. The CDR3 spans 14 residues. The CDR3 loop is CASSFRDSNQPQHF. In DNA form, the CDR3 reads TGTGCCAGCAGTTTCCGGGACAGTAATCAGCCCCAGCATTTT.

J is TRBJ2-7 and V is TRBV6-5; 7 bases line up with TRBD1. The CDR3 is made up of 15 amino acids. CDR1 and CDR2 (germline): MNHEY, SVGAGI. The trim removed 6 bases at V and 0 bases at J, leaving 8 bases unmatched. This chain's CDR3 is CASSPDRQSSYEQYF. In nucleotides, the CDR3 is TGTGCCAGCAGCCCGGACAGGCAGAGCTCCTACGAGCAGTACTTC.

CDR3 bases: TGTGCCAGCAGTTACGGGGGGGTTCAGTCGACTGAAGCTTTCTTT. As protein: CASSYGGVQSTEAFF. The chain has TRBV6-2 or TRBV6-3 and TRBJ1-1, with D maybe TRBD1 (5 bases). Trimming shortened V by 2 bases and J by 5 bases, and 15 bases separated the two germline ends. The CDR3 loop spans 15 amino acids. Germline loops: CDR1 MNHEY, CDR2 SVGEGT.

The chain carries TRBV27 and TRBJ2-5; D gene uncertain. The CDR3 totals 13 residues. The V gene's germline CDR1 is MNHEY and CDR2 SMNVEV (reference sequence). Trimming cost V 3 bases and J 0 bases, with 5 bases left between them. Here the CDR3 DNA reads TGTGCCAGCAGTTTTCTGTACCAAGAGACCCAGTACTTC. Its protein is CASSFLYQETQYF.

The chain couples TRBV6-5 to TRBJ2-2; TRBD2 aligns across 10 bases. Germline V gene lookup returns CDR1 MNHEY and CDR2 SVGAGI. J was trimmed by 2 bases and V by 7 bases; bases with no gene match: 4. This CDR3 has 15 residues. CDR3 sequence: CASTGLAVNTGELFF. CDR3 in DNA: TGTGCCAGCACCGGACTAGCGGTAAACACCGGGGAGCTGTTTTTT.

The chain is built from TRBV7-2 and TRBJ1-5; D gene ambiguous. Trimming removed 1 base from V and 0 bases from J, with 7 bases in between. Germline V CDR1 and CDR2: SGHTA, FQGNSA. CDR3 length: 15 residues. The CDR3 DNA reads as TGTGCCAGCAGCTTAGTCCACTATAGCAATCAGCCCCAGCATTTT. Translating it yields CASSLVHYSNQPQHF.